The source of this T cell receptor beta chain is a study of blood T cells in healthy people across ages. As for the study in general: About one barcoded beta molecule was captured per two T cells (by template switching).

From germline, CDR1 is SGHAT and CDR2 FQNNGV. The CDR3 sequence is 12 residues long. This clonotype has just a few counts. A read error may account for a junction end that differs from germline. Next came a second PCR, run for about 7 to 12 cycles, which used a sample-barcoded 5' primer along with a J-beta primer mix. Each cDNA molecule was tagged by a template-switch adaptor with 12 random nucleotides. TCRdb called the 5' RACE reads again in MiXCR, with one record for every CDR3 protein. The table has roughly 800,000 distinct CDR3 sequences, around 24% seen once; the top ten hold roughly 3.1%. Isolated per sample were at least 6 million PBMCs. The same specimen was also included in a second study, on T cells of mothers and their children.

Material for sequencing was blood. The clonotype comes from a boy younger than 18 in good health. The chain couples TRBV11-2 to TRBJ2-5; D might be TRBD1 or TRBD2, each matching 5 bases. The CDR3, as DNA: TGTGCCAGCAGGCCTAGAGGGGAGATCCAGTACTTC. It yields the protein CASRPRGEIQYF.